This is a list of T cell receptor beta chains from one sample in a study of cytomegalovirus exposure and HLA in healthy donors. Method: immunoSEQ multiplex PCR; TCRdb's copy keeps in-frame clones and lacks some. The table has about 240,000 clones, 70% to 90% seen once. Sequencing used PBMCs. These receptor sequences come from a woman aged 25 to 45 in good health and CMV-seropositive. Each CDR3 is given with its conserved first and last residue. The D gene is left open where the match is weak. Clone size is stated in some rows and not others, as once, few, many or a class when expanded.

CASSLGLQGREQFF,TGCGCCAGCAGCTTGGGGCTACAGGGGCGGGAGCAGTTCTTC,TRBJ2-1,TRBD1,TRBV5-1,-
CASSLDLTGPGEQYF,TGTGCCAGCAGCCTGGACCTGACAGGGCCGGGCGAGCAGTACTTC,TRBJ2-7,TRBD1,TRBV6-1,-
CASSMLGVETQYF,TGTGCCAGTAGTATGTTAGGGGTCGAGACCCAGTACTTC,TRBJ2-5,-,TRBV19,-
CASSFEAGNTIYF,TGTGCCAGCAGCTTCGAGGCAGGAAACACCATATATTTT,TRBJ1-3,-,TRBV5-4,-
CASSLGNSPKNEAFF,TGCGCCAGCAGCTTGGGAAATAGCCCAAAGAATGAAGCTTTCTTT,TRBJ1-1,-,TRBV5-1,-
CSVPLARSEQFF,TGCAGCGTTCCACTAGCGCGGAGTGAGCAGTTCTTC,TRBJ2-1,TRBD2,TRBV29-1,-
CASSLWEGSEQYF,TGTGCCAGCAGCTTGTGGGAGGGCTCCGAGCAGTACTTC,TRBJ2-7,TRBD2,TRBV5-4,once
CASSYAGTVNTEAFF,TGCGCCAGCAGCTATGCCGGGACAGTGAACACTGAAGCTTTCTTT,TRBJ1-1,TRBD1,TRBV5-1,-
CASSQRTGLYTEAFF,TGTGCCAGCAGTCAACGGACAGGGTTATACACTGAAGCTTTCTTT,TRBJ1-1,TRBD1,TRBV28,-
CASSFGLAGGPGETQYF,TGTGCCAGCAGCTTCGGGCTAGCGGGAGGGCCTGGAGAGACCCAGTACTTC,TRBJ2-5,TRBD2,TRBV7-7,-
CATFSGTSTDTQYF,TGTGCCACCTTCTCCGGGACTAGCACAGATACGCAGTATTTT,TRBJ2-3,-,TRBV27,-
CASSSTGNDFGYTF,TGTGCCAGCAGTTCGACAGGGAATGACTTCGGCTACACCTTC,TRBJ1-2,TRBD1,TRBV6-5,once
CASSIGQVGETQYF,TGTGCCAGTAGTATAGGCCAGGTCGGCGAGACCCAGTACTTC,TRBJ2-5,-,TRBV19,-
CSVWTGAIFEAFF,TGCAGCGTTTGGACAGGGGCGATTTTTGAAGCTTTCTTT,TRBJ1-1,TRBD1,TRBV29-1,-
CSVPGTETYNEQFF,TGCAGCGTCCCCGGGACAGAAACCTACAATGAGCAGTTCTTC,TRBJ2-1,TRBD1,TRBV29-1,-
CASSISGQLSLWGYGYTF,TGTGCCAGTAGTATATCGGGACAGCTTTCGCTTTGGGGCTATGGCTACACCTTC,TRBJ1-2,TRBD1,TRBV19,-
CASTGSGSPYNEQFF,TGTGCCAGCACAGGTAGCGGGAGCCCCTACAATGAGCAGTTCTTC,TRBJ2-1,TRBD2,TRBV2,-
CASSRSTGTSGTGELFF,TGTGCCAGCAGCCGTTCGACCGGGACTAGCGGGACCGGGGAGCTGTTTTTT,TRBJ2-2,TRBD2,TRBV13,-
CAWRPGQGSGEKLFF,TGTGCCTGGAGGCCGGGACAGGGATCCGGCGAAAAACTGTTTTTT,TRBJ1-4,TRBD1,TRBV30,-
CASRLERLYGYTF,TGTGCCAGCAGATTGGAAAGACTCTATGGCTACACCTTC,TRBJ1-2,-,TRBV5-8,-
CASSHGRVKVETQYF,TGTGCCAGCAGCCATGGGAGAGTGAAGGTAGAGACCCAGTACTTC,TRBJ2-5,-,TRBV14,-
CASSDWRTGELFF,TGTGCCAGCAGTGACTGGAGAACCGGGGAGCTGTTTTTT,TRBJ2-2,-,TRBV6-4,few
CASSQGKSSYNEQFF,TGTGCCAGCAGCCAAGGAAAGAGCTCCTACAATGAGCAGTTCTTC,TRBJ2-1,-,TRBV4-2,-
CASSLIGAPGDQPQHF,TGTGCCAGCAGTTTAATTGGGGCCCCGGGGGATCAGCCCCAGCATTTT,TRBJ1-5,-,TRBV27,-
CASRPGGSYNEQFF,TGTGCCAGCAGGCCCGGGGGCTCCTACAATGAGCAGTTCTTC,TRBJ2-1,-,TRBV28,-
CAWSGGGNQPQHF,TGTGCCTGGAGCGGGGGGGGCAATCAGCCCCAGCATTTT,TRBJ1-5,-,TRBV30,once
CASRGGIAGGTYEQYF,TGTGCCAGCAGAGGTGGGATAGCGGGAGGGACCTACGAGCAGTACTTC,TRBJ2-7,TRBD2,TRBV27,-
CASSVDVRVHANYGYTF,TGTGCCAGCAGCGTAGATGTCAGGGTACACGCTAACTATGGCTACACCTTC,TRBJ1-2,-,TRBV9,once
CASSDSAAGGHNEQFF,TGTGCCAGCAGTGACTCTGCAGCGGGAGGACACAATGAGCAGTTCTTC,TRBJ2-1,TRBD2,TRBV6-4,-
CASSLEGLNNYEQYF,TGCGCCAGCAGCTTGGAGGGGCTGAATAACTACGAGCAGTACTTC,TRBJ2-7,-,TRBV5-1,-
CASSLSGNEQFF,TGTGCCAGCAGTTTATCAGGTAATGAGCAGTTCTTC,TRBJ2-1,-,TRBV28,once
CASSLSGGHGYTF,TGTGCCAGCAGTTTGTCAGGGGGTCATGGCTACACCTTC,TRBJ1-2,TRBD1,TRBV27,few
CASRAPPLAARTYEQYF,TGTGCCAGCAGGGCCCCGCCGCTAGCGGCTAGAACATACGAGCAGTACTTC,TRBJ2-7,TRBD2,TRBV6-4,-
CASSPGPPGTQYF,TGTGCCAGCTCACCGGGGCCGCCGGGGACCCAGTACTTC,TRBJ2-5,-,TRBV18,-
CASSLQLTSTDTQYF,TGCGCCAGCAGCTTACAGCTTACTAGCACAGATACGCAGTATTTT,TRBJ2-3,-,TRBV5-1,-
CASRTANYGYTF,TGTGCCAGCAGAACGGCTAACTATGGCTACACCTTC,TRBJ1-2,-,TRBV6-1,-
CASRWAGNSVAGEQYF,TGCGCCAGCCGATGGGCGGGAAATTCTGTAGCGGGAGAGCAGTACTTC,TRBJ2-7,TRBD2,TRBV5-1,-
CASSEYSQTEAFF,TGTGCCAGCAGTGAATATTCACAGACAGAAGCTTTCTTT,TRBJ1-1,-,TRBV25-1,once
CASSLRGQGAHEQYF,TGTGCCAGCAGTCTCAGGGGACAGGGGGCCCACGAGCAGTACTTC,TRBJ2-7,TRBD1,TRBV27,-
CASSLRQGPHEQYF,TGCGCCAGCAGCTTAAGACAGGGTCCCCACGAGCAGTACTTC,TRBJ2-7,TRBD1,TRBV5-1,once
CASSLARDSYTDTQYF,TGCGCCAGCAGCTTGGCCCGGGACTCCTACACAGATACGCAGTATTTT,TRBJ2-3,-,TRBV5-1,-
CASSRGTGVTSYEQYF,TGTGCCAGTAGCCGGGGAACAGGGGTTACCTCCTACGAGCAGTACTTC,TRBJ2-7,TRBD1,TRBV19,few
CASSPGTPTEAFF,TGTGCCAGCAGCCCAGGGACACCCACTGAAGCTTTCTTT,TRBJ1-1,-,TRBV7-6,-
CASRAGSSYEQYF,TGTGCCAGCAGGGCCGGGAGCTCCTACGAGCAGTACTTC,TRBJ2-7,-,TRBV6-1,-
CASSLNFRGGTGGPDSYEQYF,TGTGCCAGCAGTTTAAATTTCCGGGGCGGGACAGGGGGCCCGGACTCCTACGAGCAGTACTTC,TRBJ2-7,TRBD1,TRBV27,-